One sample yielded the 12 T cell receptor beta chains listed below, sequenced in a study of control samples from healthy donors and cancer patients. Clones were read by immunoSEQ multiplex PCR, and TCRdb kept only the in-frame ones, dropping some. The repertoire includes over 200,000 clones, over 75% of them detected once, and about an eighth sits in the top ten. Sequenced: PBMCs. The source is a woman in her sixties with lung cancer.

The chain employs TRBV4-1 and TRBJ1-1; D may be TRBD1 (5 bases). Trimming shortened V by 0 bases and J by 3 bases, and 8 bases separated the two germline ends. CDR1 is MGHRA and CDR2 is YSYEKL in the germline V gene. The CDR3 runs to 14 residues. The CDR3 reads CASSQDPGDTEAFF. Written as DNA, the CDR3 is TGCGCCAGCAGCCAAGATCCGGGGGACACTGAAGCTTTCTTT.

This chain connects TRBV18 to TRBJ2-2, with 11 positions matching TRBD2. Germline assignment: CDR1 KGHSH and CDR2 LQKENI. V lost 1 base and J lost 7; bases outside the gene matches: 11. The CDR3 is 18 residues long. CDR3 sequence: CASSPRALAGVQSGELFF. Written as DNA, the CDR3 is TGTGCCAGCTCACCACGAGCACTAGCGGGAGTCCAGAGCGGGGAGCTGTTTTTT.

This clone was observed a few times. The chain recombines TRBV11-2 with TRBJ2-7; 9 positions match TRBD1. The CDR3 totals 15 residues. Trimming removed 4 bases from V and 2 bases from J; junction bases left unmatched: 6. Germline V CDR1 and CDR2: SGHAT, FQNNGV. DNA of the CDR3: TGTGCCAGCAGCTCCATCCGGGACAGGGCCTACGAGCAGTACTTC. Translating it yields CASSSIRDRAYEQYF.

In its sample, this clone was seen many times. This chain joins TRBV10-3 and TRBJ2-1, with TRBD2 identical over 10 bases. Germline values: CDR1 ENHRY, CDR2 SYGVKD. This CDR3 is built from 15 residues. The junction had 2 bases not matched to a gene; V was cut back by 3 bases and J by 3 bases. CDR3 DNA sequence: TGTGCCATCAGTGACAGCGGGGGGGTCTACAATGAGCAGTTCTTC. This sequence encodes CAISDSGGVYNEQFF.

The chain couples TRBV10-3 to TRBJ1-2; maybe TRBD1 (6 bases). Germline lookup yields CDR1 ENHRY and CDR2 SYGVKD. Trimming cost V 2 bases and J 6 bases, with 19 bases left between them. The CDR3 runs 16 residues. In nucleotides, the CDR3 is TGTGCCATCAGTGAGAGTCGGTGGGGGGGCGCGGATGGCTACACCTTC. Amino acid sequence: CAISESRWGGADGYTF.

The chain has TRBV2 and TRBJ1-5, with 8 bases identical to TRBD1. V shed 7 bases and J 0 bases; nucleotides not matched to a gene: 5. Germline V CDR1 and CDR2: SNHLY, FYNNEI. This CDR3 contains 15 residues. CDR3 sequence reads: CASTKTGDSNQPQHF. The CDR3, as DNA: TGTGCCAGCACCAAGACAGGGGATAGCAATCAGCCCCAGCATTTT.

The rearrangement links TRBV19 to TRBJ2-3; D may be TRBD2 (5 bases). Germline loops: CDR1 LNHDA, CDR2 SQIVND (reference sequence). Trimming took 6 bases from V and 1 from J, leaving 8 bases between them. The CDR3 extends over 13 amino acids. CDR3 protein: CASRVGGTDTQYF. Written as DNA, the CDR3 is TGTGCCAGTAGAGTCGGGGGCACAGATACGCAGTATTTT.

The CDR3 protein is CSVTGGSYNEQFF. The CDR3 region has the DNA TGCAGCGTTACGGGAGGCTCCTACAATGAGCAGTTCTTC. The chain joins TRBV29-1 to TRBJ2-1, with 7 bases aligning to TRBD2. V shed 5 bases, J shed 0 bases, and the junction held 1 base outside the gene matches. The CDR3 spans 13 residues. Looked up from germline, CDR1 is SQVTM and CDR2 is ANQGSEA.

The V gene is TRBV27, the J gene TRBJ1-2; TRBD1 agrees at 8 bases. The V gene end was trimmed by 6 bases and the J gene end by 2 bases; junction bases not matched to a gene: 5. CDR1 is MNHEY and CDR2 is SMNVEV in the germline V gene (reference sequence). The CDR3 sequence is 14 residues long. In nucleotides, the CDR3 is TGTGCCAGCAGCTCCGGGACAGGAAACTATGGCTACACCTTC. It translates to CASSSGTGNYGYTF.

The chain uses TRBV21-1 and TRBJ1-2; the table's D gene call, TRBD1, was not cross checked with the DNA. TRBV21-1 is classified as a pseudogene. The CDR3 covers 16 residues. CDR3 sequence reads: CASSRECQGFNYGYTF. Written as DNA, the CDR3 is TGTGCCAGCAGCAGGGAGTGTCAGGGGTTTAACTATGGCTACACCTTC.

The V gene is TRBV6-5, the J gene TRBJ2-5; tentatively, D is TRBD1 or TRBD2 (6 bases each). Germline loops: CDR1 MNHEY, CDR2 SVGAGI. The CDR3 totals 14 residues. The germline V and J ends were trimmed by 6 bases and 5 bases, with 16 bases remaining between them. This chain's CDR3 is CASRRGPVRETQYF. The CDR3 DNA sequence: TGTGCCAGCAGACGGGGGCCCGTGCGTGAGACCCAGTACTTC.

The rearrangement uses TRBV6-4 and TRBJ2-6; 9 nucleotides match TRBD1. This CDR3 is 16 amino acids long. Unmatched junction bases numbered 5, after V lost 8 bases and J lost 0 bases. CDR1 MRHNA and CDR2 SNTAGT come from the germline V gene. DNA for the CDR3: TGTGCCAGCCGAGGACAGGGGAGCTCTGGGGCCAACGTCCTGACTTTC. Amino acid sequence: CASRGQGSSGANVLTF.